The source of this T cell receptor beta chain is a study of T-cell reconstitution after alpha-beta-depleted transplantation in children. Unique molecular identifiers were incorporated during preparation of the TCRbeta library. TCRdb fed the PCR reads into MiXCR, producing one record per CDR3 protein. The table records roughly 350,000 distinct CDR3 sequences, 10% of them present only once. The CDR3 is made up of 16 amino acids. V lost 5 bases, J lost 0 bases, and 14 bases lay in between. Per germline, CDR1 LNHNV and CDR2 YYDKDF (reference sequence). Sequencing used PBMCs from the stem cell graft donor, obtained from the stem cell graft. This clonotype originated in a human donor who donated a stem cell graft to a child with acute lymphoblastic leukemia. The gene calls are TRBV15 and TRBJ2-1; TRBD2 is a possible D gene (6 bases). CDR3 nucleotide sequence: TGTGCCACCAGCCCGCGCGGGACCAACTCCTACAATGAGCAGTTCTTC. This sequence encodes CATSPRGTNSYNEQFF.